This TCR beta chain is drawn from a study of control samples from healthy donors and cancer patients. Assay: immunoSEQ multiplex PCR; the TCRdb copy retains only in-frame clones and omits some. The sample has some 410,000 clones, 80% to 95% seen once. Germline CDR1 is MNHEY and CDR2 is SVGEGT. CDR3 size: 14 residues. Trimming stripped 4 bases from V and 4 bases from J, with 14 bases between. The chain carries TRBV6-2 or TRBV6-3 and TRBJ2-7, with D unresolved. The sequence was collected from a man aged 40-49 years with head and neck cancer. The source material was PBMCs. CDR3 region: CASSSAGRKYEQYF. The DNA of the CDR3 is TGTGCCAGCAGTTCGGCAGGTAGAAAATACGAGCAGTACTTC.